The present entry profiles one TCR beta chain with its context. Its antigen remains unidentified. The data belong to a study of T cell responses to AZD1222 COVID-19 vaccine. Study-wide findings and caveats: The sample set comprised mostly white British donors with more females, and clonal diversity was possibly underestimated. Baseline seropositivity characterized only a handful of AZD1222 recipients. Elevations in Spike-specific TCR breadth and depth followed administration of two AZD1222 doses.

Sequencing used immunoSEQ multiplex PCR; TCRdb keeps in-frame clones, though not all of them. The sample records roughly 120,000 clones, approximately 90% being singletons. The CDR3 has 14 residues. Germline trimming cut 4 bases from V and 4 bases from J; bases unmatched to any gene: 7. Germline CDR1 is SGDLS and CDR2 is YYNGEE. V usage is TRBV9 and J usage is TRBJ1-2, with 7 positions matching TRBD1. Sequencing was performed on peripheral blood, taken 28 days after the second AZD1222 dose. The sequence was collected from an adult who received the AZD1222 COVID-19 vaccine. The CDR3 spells CASSLRQGTYGYTF. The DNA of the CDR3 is TGTGCCAGCAGCCTGCGACAGGGAACCTATGGCTACACCTTC.